The 8 T cell receptor beta chains below come from one sample, sequenced in a study of cytomegalovirus exposure and HLA in healthy donors. Repertoires were generated with immunoSEQ multiplex PCR, while TCRdb's copy carries only in-frame clones and drops some. The sample holds around 98,000 clones, roughly 87% seen once. The sample consisted of PBMCs. The receptors stem from a woman in her thirties in good health and CMV-seronegative.

The chain has TRBV20-1 and TRBJ1-4; D ambiguous. The CDR3 extends over 11 amino acids. Trimming shortened V by 6 bases and J by 8 bases, and 10 bases separated the two germline ends. Germline CDR1 is DFQATT and CDR2 is SNEGSKA (reference sequence). The CDR3, as DNA: TGCAGTGCCCCTGCTAGGGAAAAACTGTTTTTT. Translating gives CSAPAREKLFF.

This chain connects TRBV27 to TRBJ1-5, with D uncertain. The CDR3 has 12 residues. Germline lookup yields CDR1 MNHEY and CDR2 SMNVEV (reference sequence). V was trimmed by 4 bases and J by 9 bases, leaving 10 bases between them. CDR3 amino acids: CASSSFGRPQHF. CDR3 DNA: TGTGCCAGCAGTTCCTTTGGCCGGCCCCAGCATTTT.

V is TRBV19 and J is TRBJ1-2; no clear D. Germline lookup yields CDR1 LNHDA and CDR2 SQIVND (reference sequence). The CDR3 is 13 residues long. Trimming cost V 6 bases and J 3 bases, with 11 bases left between them. CDR3 nucleotide sequence: TGTGCCAGTAGAGATCCCTCGGACTATGGCTACACCTTC. It is translated as CASRDPSDYGYTF.

The CDR3 region is CASSLVGGNTEAFF. The DNA for the CDR3 is TGTGCCAGCAGCTTAGTTGGAGGGAACACTGAAGCTTTCTTT. The gene calls are TRBV7-8 and TRBJ1-1; D unclear. From germline, CDR1 is SGHVS and CDR2 FQNEAQ. The CDR3 has 14 amino acids. Trimming left V 1 base short and J 1 base short, with 7 bases between.

The chain is built from TRBV11-2 and TRBJ1-2; D is uncertain. The CDR3 runs 15 residues. V was pared by 2 bases and J by 2 bases, with 12 bases between. Germline V gene sequence: CDR1 SGHAT, CDR2 FQNNGV. This CDR3 is CASSLNVWQNYGYTF. The CDR3 DNA reads TGTGCCAGCAGCTTAAATGTCTGGCAGAACTATGGCTACACCTTC.

The V gene is TRBV6-5, the J gene TRBJ2-7; a possible D gene is TRBD1 (5 bases). This CDR3 has 11 amino acids. Germline CDR1 reads MNHEY; CDR2 reads SVGAGI. Trimming removed 7 bases from V and 3 bases from J, with 7 bases in between. The CDR3 DNA sequence: TGTGCCAGCAAGACAGACTACGAGCAGTACTTC. Protein sequence: CASKTDYEQYF.

J is TRBJ2-7 and V is TRBV5-6; the D is unclear. The CDR3 length is 12 residues. With 1 base removed from V and 4 bases from J, the gap between germline ends came to 6 bases. CDR1 SGHDT and CDR2 YYEEEE come from the germline V gene. CDR3 region: CASSLQEYEQYF. CDR3 nucleotide sequence: TGTGCCAGCAGCTTGCAAGAGTACGAGCAGTACTTC.

This chain's CDR3 is CASSPLRGTYNEQFF. CDR3 sequence (DNA): TGTGCCAGCAGCCCCTTGCGGGGGACCTACAATGAGCAGTTCTTC. This rearrangement joins TRBV7-7 to TRBJ2-1; 7 bases are shared with TRBD2. Germline-derived CDR1 and CDR2 are SSHAT and FNYEAQ (reference sequence). Trimming removed 5 bases from V and 2 bases from J; junction bases left unmatched: 6. The CDR3 runs 15 residues.